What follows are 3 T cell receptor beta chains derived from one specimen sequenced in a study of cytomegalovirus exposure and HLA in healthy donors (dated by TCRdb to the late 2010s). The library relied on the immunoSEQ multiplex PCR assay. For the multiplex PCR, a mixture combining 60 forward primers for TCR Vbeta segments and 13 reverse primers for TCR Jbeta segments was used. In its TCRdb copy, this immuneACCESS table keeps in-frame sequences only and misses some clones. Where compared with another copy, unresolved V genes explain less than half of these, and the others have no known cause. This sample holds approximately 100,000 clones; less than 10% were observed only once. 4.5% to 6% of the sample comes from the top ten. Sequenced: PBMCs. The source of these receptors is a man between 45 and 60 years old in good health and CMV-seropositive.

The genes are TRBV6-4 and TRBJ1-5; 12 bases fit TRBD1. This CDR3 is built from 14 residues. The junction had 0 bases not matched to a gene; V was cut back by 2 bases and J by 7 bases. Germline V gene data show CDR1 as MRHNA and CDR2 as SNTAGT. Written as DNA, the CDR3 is TGTGCCAGCAGTGACGGGACAGGGGGCCAGCCCCAGCATTTT. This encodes CASSDGTGGQPQHF.

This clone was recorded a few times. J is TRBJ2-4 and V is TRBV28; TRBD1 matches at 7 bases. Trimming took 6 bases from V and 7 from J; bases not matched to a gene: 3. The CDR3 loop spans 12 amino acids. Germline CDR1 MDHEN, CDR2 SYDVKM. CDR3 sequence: CASSLTGNIQYF. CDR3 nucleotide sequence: TGTGCCAGCAGCCTGACAGGGAACATTCAGTACTTC.

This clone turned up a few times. CDR3 residues: CASSLGPLAGRSYNEQFF. In DNA, the CDR3 is TGTGCCAGCAGCTTAGGCCCGTTAGCGGGGCGCTCCTACAATGAGCAGTTCTTC. This chain connects TRBV7-6 to TRBJ2-1; 8 nucleotides line up with TRBD2. This CDR3 has 18 amino acids. CDR1 SGHVS and CDR2 FNYEAQ come from the germline V gene. The trim removed 1 base at V and 0 bases at J, leaving 8 bases unmatched.